Listed below are T cell receptor beta chains from one sample, sequenced in a study of blood T cell repertoires in COVID-19. Data came from immunoSEQ multiplex PCR; TCRdb stores just in-frame clones and leaves some out. Of around 300,000 clones in the sample, around 87% were seen once. Sequencing was done on a sample of PBMCs or T cells enriched from blood (not recorded which). The receptor source for this set is a woman aged 30 to 39 who had recovered from COVID-19. CDR3s include the opening cysteine and the closing phenylalanine or tryptophan. The D gene is left open where the match is weak. Expanded clones are given a class, and other clones once, few, many or no size at all.

DNA: TGTGCCAGCAGCTTGTACGCAGGTTCGGTCGAGCAGTACTTC
CDR3: CASSLYAGSVEQYF
D: NA
J: TRBJ2-7
V: TRBV11-3
size: NA

DNA: TGCGCCAGCAGCCAAGATTTATTACAGGGGAGTGGCACAGATACGCAGTATTTT
CDR3: CASSQDLLQGSGTDTQYF
D: TRBD1
J: TRBJ2-3
V: TRBV4-3
size: once

DNA: TGTGCCAGCGCACTAGCAGCTAGCACAGATACGCAGTATTTT
CDR3: CASALAASTDTQYF
D: NA
J: TRBJ2-3
V: TRBV7-2
size: NA

DNA: TGTGCCACTGAGATCCCGACAGGGCCTGAAGCTTTCTTT
CDR3: CATEIPTGPEAFF
D: TRBD1
J: TRBJ1-1
V: TRBV6-5
size: NA

DNA: TGTGCCAGCAGATTGGGGGGTTCGGAAAAACTGTTTTTT
CDR3: CASRLGGSEKLFF
D: NA
J: TRBJ1-4
V: TRBV6-5
size: many

DNA: TGCGCCAGCAGCTTCACAGATCAGAACTATGGCTACACCTTC
CDR3: CASSFTDQNYGYTF
D: NA
J: TRBJ1-2
V: TRBV5-1
size: NA

DNA: TGCAGCGTCACAGGTAGCATAGGTAATGAGCAGTTCTTC
CDR3: CSVTGSIGNEQFF
D: NA
J: TRBJ2-1
V: TRBV29-1
size: NA

DNA: TGTGCCAGCAGTCTAAGTCGTTGGGGCAGCTCCTACGAGCAGTACTTC
CDR3: CASSLSRWGSSYEQYF
D: NA
J: TRBJ2-7
V: TRBV7-9
size: NA

DNA: TGTGCCAGCAGTCGTCCAGGGGGCCCCCCCACTGAAGCTTTCTTT
CDR3: CASSRPGGPPTEAFF
D: TRBD1
J: TRBJ1-1
V: TRBV6-5
size: NA

DNA: TGTGCCAGCAGCCTTAGGGGGACTGGAAACACCATATATTTT
CDR3: CASSLRGTGNTIYF
D: NA
J: TRBJ1-3
V: TRBV27
size: NA

DNA: TGCGCCAGCAGCTCACAGACAGGGGGCACTGAAGCTTTCTTT
CDR3: CASSSQTGGTEAFF
D: TRBD1
J: TRBJ1-1
V: TRBV5-1
size: NA

DNA: TGTGCCAGCAGTGGACAGGGGTTGGGGACCCAGTACTTC
CDR3: CASSGQGLGTQYF
D: TRBD1
J: TRBJ2-5
V: TRBV27
size: NA

DNA: TGTGCCAGCAGTGAAGCGCTTAGGGGACTAAACACCGGGGAGCTGTTTTTT
CDR3: CASSEALRGLNTGELFF
D: TRBD2
J: TRBJ2-2
V: TRBV2
size: NA

DNA: TGTGCCACCAGCAGAGAGACAGGGACCCTGAGCTACACCTTC
CDR3: CATSRETGTLSYTF
D: TRBD1
J: TRBJ1-2
V: TRBV15
size: NA

DNA: TGCAGTGCTAGTGTAAGGAGGGGAAGCCAGCCCCAGCATTTT
CDR3: CSASVRRGSQPQHF
D: NA
J: TRBJ1-5
V: TRBV20-1
size: NA

DNA: TGTGCCAGTAGTACCAGGGCCTACTCTGGAAACACCATATATTTT
CDR3: CASSTRAYSGNTIYF
D: NA
J: TRBJ1-3
V: TRBV19
size: NA

DNA: TGTGCCAGCAGCCCGGGCGGGAGGGTCTACGAGCAGTACTTC
CDR3: CASSPGGRVYEQYF
D: TRBD2
J: TRBJ2-7
V: TRBV3-1/TRBV3-2
size: NA

DNA: TGTGCCAGCAGGCCGGGACAGGAGCCCTACGAGCAGTACTTC
CDR3: CASRPGQEPYEQYF
D: TRBD1
J: TRBJ2-7
V: TRBV2
size: NA

DNA: TGTGCCAGCAGCGTAGGAGGCGGGGGTTTTGCAGATACGCAGTATTTT
CDR3: CASSVGGGGFADTQYF
D: TRBD2
J: TRBJ2-3
V: TRBV9
size: NA

DNA: TGTGCCAGCAGCCCTAATACCGGCACAGATACGCAGTATTTT
CDR3: CASSPNTGTDTQYF
D: NA
J: TRBJ2-3
V: TRBV5-5
size: NA

DNA: TGCAGTGCTGGTGGTCTGGGGCAATTTGGCTACACCTTC
CDR3: CSAGGLGQFGYTF
D: NA
J: TRBJ1-2
V: TRBV20-1
size: NA

DNA: TGTGCCAGCAGTTTAAACTGGGACAGGTCCGGGGAGCTGTTTTTT
CDR3: CASSLNWDRSGELFF
D: TRBD1
J: TRBJ2-2
V: TRBV28
size: once

DNA: TGTGCCAGCAGTTACTCCCGGGAATACACGACTGAAAAACTGTTTTTT
CDR3: CASSYSREYTTEKLFF
D: NA
J: TRBJ1-4
V: TRBV6-2/TRBV6-3
size: NA

DNA: TGCAGTGCCAAGAACACTGAAGCTTTCTTT
CDR3: CSAKNTEAFF
D: NA
J: TRBJ1-1
V: TRBV20-1
size: NA

DNA: TGTGCCAGCAGCCTGGGACAGTACAATGAGCAGTTCTTC
CDR3: CASSLGQYNEQFF
D: TRBD1
J: TRBJ2-1
V: TRBV7-9
size: NA

DNA: TGTGCCAGCAGTTACTCGGCGGCTGGGCCCCTCCACTTT
CDR3: CASSYSAAGPLHF
D: NA
J: TRBJ1-6
V: TRBV6-5
size: NA

DNA: TGTGCCACCGAGAGAGTCACAGATACGCAGTATTTT
CDR3: CATERVTDTQYF
D: NA
J: TRBJ2-3
V: TRBV7-9
size: NA

DNA: TGTGCCAGCAGCCCACAGGGATGGGACGAGCAGTACTTC
CDR3: CASSPQGWDEQYF
D: NA
J: TRBJ2-7
V: TRBV7-9
size: NA

DNA: TGTGCCTGGAGTGAGGGACTAGCGGGGGGGCCCAGAAGTACGCAGTATTTT
CDR3: CAWSEGLAGGPRSTQYF
D: TRBD2
J: TRBJ2-3
V: TRBV30
size: NA

DNA: TGTGCCAGCAGCACTGGACTACCCTCCTACGAGCAGTACTTC
CDR3: CASSTGLPSYEQYF
D: NA
J: TRBJ2-7
V: TRBV5-6
size: NA

DNA: TGTGCCAGCAGTTACTCGAACACAGGGGGTGATGGCTACACCTTC
CDR3: CASSYSNTGGDGYTF
D: TRBD1
J: TRBJ1-2
V: TRBV6-2/TRBV6-3
size: many

DNA: TGTGCCAGCAGCTTCGAGAGGAACCTCGGGTCTGGCTACACCTTC
CDR3: CASSFERNLGSGYTF
D: NA
J: TRBJ1-2
V: TRBV5-6
size: NA

DNA: TGTGCCAGCAGCCTGATGACAGAGAACACTGAAGCTTTCTTT
CDR3: CASSLMTENTEAFF
D: NA
J: TRBJ1-1
V: TRBV7-9
size: once

DNA: TGTGCCAGTAGTCCTCTCCCGGGATCAAATGAAAAACTGTTTTTT
CDR3: CASSPLPGSNEKLFF
D: NA
J: TRBJ1-4
V: TRBV19
size: NA

DNA: TGTGCCAGCAGTGGGGTCGGGAGTGATACGCAGTATTTT
CDR3: CASSGVGSDTQYF
D: NA
J: TRBJ2-3
V: TRBV2
size: NA

DNA: TGTGCCAGCAGCGATTCCAGGGGGGTGGGAAACATTCAGTACTTC
CDR3: CASSDSRGVGNIQYF
D: NA
J: TRBJ2-4
V: TRBV13
size: NA

DNA: TGTGCCAGCAGCGTCCAGGGGGCCACAGATACGCAGTATTTT
CDR3: CASSVQGATDTQYF
D: TRBD1
J: TRBJ2-3
V: TRBV9
size: NA

DNA: TGTGCCTGGAGGCCCAGGGGCCAGCCCCAGCATTTT
CDR3: CAWRPRGQPQHF
D: NA
J: TRBJ1-5
V: TRBV30
size: few